The 27 T cell receptor beta chains below were found in one sample sequenced in a study of blood T cell repertoires in COVID-19. Method: immunoSEQ multiplex PCR; TCRdb's copy keeps in-frame clones and lacks some. Of 250,000 to 350,000 clones listed, over 75% were seen once; the top ten hold under 5.5%. The sequencing input was PBMCs or T cells enriched from blood (not recorded which). Receptor source: a woman under 40 who had recovered from COVID-19.

The rearrangement joins TRBV28 to TRBJ2-7, with a weak D call TRBD2 (5 bases). CDR3 size: 12 residues. Trimming took off 6 bases at V and 5 bases at J, with 11 bases between the two ends. Germline V CDR1 and CDR2: MDHEN, SYDVKM. The CDR3 coding sequence is TGTGCCAGCAGACTACCGGGGAACGAGCAGTACTTC. Its translation is CASRLPGNEQYF.

This rearrangement joins TRBV18 to TRBJ1-4; 8 bases line up with TRBD1. The CDR3 contains 14 residues. The germline gives CDR1 KGHSH, CDR2 LQKENI. With V trimmed by 6 bases and J by 8 bases, 8 bases remained unmatched. CDR3 amino acids: CASSRQGIGEKLFF. The DNA for the CDR3 is TGTGCCAGCTCTCGACAGGGGATCGGCGAAAAACTGTTTTTT.

The genes are TRBV5-1 and TRBJ1-4; 7 bases match TRBD1. V shed 0 bases, J shed 0 bases, and the junction held 5 bases outside the gene matches. The V gene's germline CDR1 is SGHRS and CDR2 YFSETQ. This CDR3 comprises 17 residues. The CDR3 loop reads CASSLGQGLSTNEKLFF. In nucleotides, the CDR3 is TGCGCCAGCAGCTTGGGACAGGGTTTGTCAACTAATGAAAAACTGTTTTTT.

The chain combines TRBV25-1 with TRBJ2-7, with a possible D match to TRBD1 (6 bases). Trimming took off 2 bases at V and 6 bases at J, with 8 bases between the two ends. CDR1 and CDR2 from the germline V gene are MGHDK and SYGVNS. This CDR3 is 12 amino acids long. Written as DNA, the CDR3 is TGTGCCAGCAGTGAAACAGGGATCGAGCAGTACTTC. Translation gives CASSETGIEQYF.

In its sample, this clone was seen once. The J gene is TRBJ1-5, the V gene TRBV6-1, with D unresolved. V lost 2 bases and J lost 0, with 8 bases in between. CDR1 is MNHNS and CDR2 is SASEGT in the germline V gene. The CDR3 has 15 amino acids. The CDR3 DNA reads as TGTGCCAGCAGTGAACAGGATTATAGCAATCAGCCCCAGCATTTT. Translating gives CASSEQDYSNQPQHF.

The rearrangement joins TRBV7-2 to TRBJ2-7; 13 bases are shared with TRBD2. Unmatched junction bases numbered 14, after V lost 5 bases and J lost 4 bases. The germline CDR1 and CDR2 sequences are SGHTA and FQGNSA. CDR3 length: 18 amino acids. CDR3 loop: CASSSSGTSGAGYYEQYF. The CDR3 DNA is TGTGCCAGCAGCAGCTCGGGGACTAGCGGGGCGGGGTATTACGAGCAGTACTTC. The whole variable domain, remainder taken from reference TRBV7-2 and TRBJ2-7, is GAGVSQSPSNKVTEKGKDVELRCDPISGHTALYWYRQSLGQGLEFLIYFQGNSAPDKSGLPSDRFSAERTGGSVSTLTIQRTQQEDSAVYLCASSSSGTSGAGYYEQYFGPGTRLTVT.

This clone was detected once. The genes are TRBV4-2 and TRBJ2-1; possibly TRBD1 for D (6 bases). Germline CDR1 and CDR2: LGHNA and YNFKEQ. This CDR3 is 18 amino acids long. With 3 bases removed from V and 2 bases from J, the gap between germline ends came to 20 bases. For the CDR3, the DNA is TGTGCCAGCAGCCAGATACCTACGACAGGCGTAACCTACAATGAGCAGTTCTTC. Protein sequence: CASSQIPTTGVTYNEQFF.

V and J are TRBV3-1 (or the pseudogene TRBV3-2) and TRBJ2-1, with D possibly TRBD1 on 5 matching bases. V lost 1 base and J 12 bases, leaving 16 bases between the germline ends. Germline V lookup: CDR1 LGHDT, CDR2 YNNKEL (reference sequence). The CDR3 is 14 amino acids. CDR3 nucleotides: TGTGCCAGCAGCCAAGTGGGGCTACCTAAGGGGCAGTTCTTC. It is translated as CASSQVGLPKGQFF.

The sample holds a few counts of this clone. The V gene is TRBV5-4, the J gene TRBJ2-1; weak D call: TRBD2 (6 bases). The V gene lost 6 bases and the J gene lost 4 bases, with 14 bases spanning the gap. Germline CDR1 and CDR2: SGHNT and YYREEE (reference sequence). The CDR3 is made up of 14 amino acids. The CDR3 sequence is CASTVDRGYNEQFF. The DNA for the CDR3 is TGTGCCAGCACCGTTGATCGGGGGTACAATGAGCAGTTCTTC. Full variable domain (missing parts from reference TRBV5-4 and TRBJ2-1): ETGVTQSPTHLIKTRGQQVTLRCSSQSGHNTVSWYQQALGQGPQFIFQYYREEENGRGNFPPRFSGLQFPNYSSELNVNALELDDSALYLCASTVDRGYNEQFFGPGTRLTVL.

The CDR3 DNA is TGTGCCAGTAGTATAGAAGGGGGTCGAGAAAAACTGTTTTTT. This encodes CASSIEGGREKLFF. This chain uses TRBV19 with TRBJ1-4; TRBD1 is a possible D gene (6 bases). Trimming left V 0 bases short and J 8 bases short, with 10 bases between. The CDR3 has 14 amino acids. Germline loops: CDR1 LNHDA, CDR2 SQIVND (reference sequence).

This rearrangement joins TRBV4-1 to TRBJ2-3; D may be TRBD2 (5 bases). CDR3 length: 16 residues. V lost 0 bases to trimming and J lost 2 bases, with 12 bases between them. Per the germline V gene, CDR1 is MGHRA and CDR2 is YSYEKL. This chain's CDR3 is CASSQETGSSTDTQYF. The CDR3 DNA follows: TGCGCCAGCAGCCAAGAAACGGGAAGCTCCACAGATACGCAGTATTTT.

The rearrangement uses TRBV5-1 and TRBJ2-1; 13 bases agree with TRBD2. The CDR3 runs 19 residues. Germline V gene sequence: CDR1 SGHRS, CDR2 YFSETQ. V lost 4 bases and J lost 1; bases outside the gene matches: 11. The CDR3: CASSPRRTSGGPSYNEQFF. CDR3 coding DNA: TGCGCCAGCAGCCCAAGAAGGACTAGCGGGGGACCATCCTACAATGAGCAGTTCTTC. Full variable domain (rest looked up from reference TRBV5-1 and TRBJ2-1): KAGVTQTPRYLIKTRGQQVTLSCSPISGHRSVSWYQQTPGQGLQFLFEYFSETQRNKGNFPGRFSGRQFSNSRSEMNVSTLELGDSALYLCASSPRRTSGGPSYNEQFFGPGTRLTVL.

The J gene is TRBJ1-1, the V gene TRBV28, with 8 positions matching TRBD1. V lost 5 bases and J lost 2; bases outside the gene matches: 7. Germline V gene lookup returns CDR1 MDHEN and CDR2 SYDVKM. CDR3 length: 15 amino acids. DNA for the CDR3: TGTGCCAGCAGTCCCATGGACAGGGTTAACACTGAAGCTTTCTTT. Protein product: CASSPMDRVNTEAFF. Together with reference TRBV28 and TRBJ1-1, the CDR3 gives the full variable domain: DVKVTQSSRYLVKRTGEKVFLECVQDMDHENMFWYRQDPGLGLRLIYFSYDVKMKEKGDIPEGYSVSREKKERFSLILESASTNQTSMYLCASSPMDRVNTEAFFGQGTRLTVV.

The count of this clone is one. The J gene is TRBJ1-1, the V gene TRBV7-8; TRBD1 is a possible D gene (6 bases). The germline V gene encodes CDR1 SGHVS and CDR2 FQNEAQ. Trimming left V 1 base short and J 4 bases short, with 13 bases between. The CDR3 covers 15 residues. This CDR3 reads CASSLVQGFGTEAFF. The CDR3 nucleotides are TGTGCCAGCAGCTTAGTACAGGGTTTTGGCACTGAAGCTTTCTTT.

This chain connects TRBV9 to TRBJ2-2, with 13 bases that match TRBD2. With 4 bases clipped from V and 3 bases from J, the junction kept 3 bases outside the gene matches. The CDR3 spans 16 residues. Looked up from germline, CDR1 is SGDLS and CDR2 is YYNGEE. In nucleotides, the CDR3 is TGTGCCAGCAGCCCTGGACTAGCGGGGGACACCGGGGAGCTGTTTTTT. Encoded protein: CASSPGLAGDTGELFF.

The V call is TRBV19, the J call TRBJ1-4; 8 bases agree with TRBD1. The junction had 7 bases not matched to a gene; V was cut back by 5 bases and J by 8 bases. The germline V gene encodes CDR1 LNHDA and CDR2 SQIVND (reference sequence). The CDR3 is 14 residues long. CDR3 sequence: CASSRQGLGEKLFF. CDR3 bases: TGTGCCAGTAGTCGACAGGGGCTTGGGGAAAAACTGTTTTTT.

There are a few counts of this clone. The V gene is TRBV10-3, the J gene TRBJ2-2; a weak D match, TRBD2 (5 bases). Trimming stripped 6 bases from V and 3 bases from J, with 11 bases between. The germline V gene has CDR1 ENHRY and CDR2 SYGVKD. The CDR3 spans 14 residues. The CDR3 DNA sequence: TGTGCCATCAGCGGCGGGTTGGACACCGGGGAGCTGTTTTTT. Its translation: CAISGGLDTGELFF.

The chain recombines TRBV6-5 with TRBJ1-5, with D perhaps TRBD1 (5 bases). V shed 2 bases and J shed 4 bases, with 9 bases lying between them. The germline CDR1 and CDR2 sequences are MNHEY and SVGAGI. This CDR3 has 14 amino acids. DNA of the CDR3: TGTGCCAGCAGTTACCGGGGGTGGAATCAGCCCCAGCATTTT. Protein: CASSYRGWNQPQHF.

This sequence joins TRBV7-6 and TRBJ1-4; 11 positions match TRBD1. Trimming at V came to 5 bases and at J to 0 bases, leaving 17 bases not matched to a gene. Germline CDR1 reads SGHVS; CDR2 reads FNYEAQ. This CDR3 region has 21 residues. The CDR3 loop reads CASSNPLRDRGYLTTNEKLFF. As DNA, the CDR3 is TGTGCCAGCAGCAACCCCCTCCGGGACAGGGGGTACCTGACAACTAATGAAAAACTGTTTTTT.

This clone was seen only once. Lacking the conserved final phenylalanine or tryptophan, this CDR3 likely reflects a read error. The DNA is left out, because the CDR3 cannot be placed on it with certainty; the CDR3 is given as TCRdb lists it. J is TRBJ2-7 and V is TRBV5-1; TRBD1 is the table's D call, not checked against the DNA. A total of 13 residues make up the CDR3, ends included. Per the germline V gene, CDR1 is SGHRS and CDR2 is YFSETQ. CDR3 loop: CASSLAPGDSRVI.

J is TRBJ1-2 and V is TRBV18; D not resolved. CDR3 length equals 16 residues. Trimming took 2 bases from V and 3 from J, leaving 16 bases between them. Looked up from germline, CDR1 is KGHSH and CDR2 is LQKENI. DNA for the CDR3: TGTGCCAGCTCACCAGACCCCGGGAATCGGGACTATGGCTACACCTTC. Its protein is CASSPDPGNRDYGYTF.

The chain couples TRBV19 to TRBJ1-4; 9 nucleotides agree with TRBD1. Germline V gene data show CDR1 as LNHDA and CDR2 as SQIVND (reference sequence). The CDR3 extends over 15 amino acids. J gave up 0 bases and V 4 bases, and 0 bases lay outside the gene matches. The CDR3 spells CASSRQGATNEKLFF. CDR3 DNA sequence: TGTGCCAGTAGTAGACAGGGGGCAACTAATGAAAAACTGTTTTTT. Full variable domain (outside the CDR3, taken from reference TRBV19 and TRBJ1-4): DGGITQSPKYLFRKEGQNVTLSCEQNLNHDAMYWYRQDPGQGLRLIYYSQIVNDFQKGDIAEGYSVSREKKESFPLTVTSAQKNPTAFYLCASSRQGATNEKLFFGSGTQLSVL.

This chain uses TRBV19 with TRBJ1-3; tentatively, D is TRBD1 (6 bases). V lost 1 base and J 0 bases, leaving 19 bases between the germline ends. The CDR3 length is 19 residues. Germline-derived CDR1 and CDR2 are LNHDA and SQIVND (reference sequence). CDR3 loop: CASSIGAVYRASSGNTIYF. The CDR3 nucleotides read TGTGCCAGTAGTATAGGGGCAGTTTACAGGGCTTCCTCTGGAAACACCATATATTTT.

The rearrangement joins TRBV18 to TRBJ1-3; 7 bases are shared with TRBD1. Per the germline V gene, CDR1 is KGHSH and CDR2 is LQKENI. The CDR3 contains 16 residues. After removal of 5 bases from V and 0 bases from J, the junction contained 7 bases not matched to a gene. The CDR3 here is CASSTDRPSSGNTIYF. CDR3 DNA: TGTGCCAGCTCAACGGACAGGCCGAGCTCTGGAAACACCATATATTTT.

This chain uses TRBV27 with TRBJ2-7, with TRBD1 matching over 7 bases. Germline CDR1 MNHEY, CDR2 SMNVEV (reference sequence). The J segment lost 0 bases and the V segment lost 7 bases, leaving 3 bases of the junction unmatched. The CDR3 is 13 residues long. The CDR3 here is CASKGTDSYEQYF. CDR3 bases: TGTGCCAGCAAGGGGACAGACTCCTACGAGCAGTACTTC.

V gene TRBV11-3 combines with J gene TRBJ1-1, with D uncertain. The CDR3 length is 13 residues. V lost 1 base to trimming and J lost 3 bases, with 6 bases between them. Looked up from germline, CDR1 is SGHNT and CDR2 is YENEEA. CDR3 sequence (DNA): TGTGCCAGCAGCTTAGGCTTAGACACTGAAGCTTTCTTT. Its translation is CASSLGLDTEAFF.

CDR3 DNA sequence: TGTGCCTGGAGTGCTCCGGTCCAAACGGACAATGAGCAGTTCTTC. Translation gives CAWSAPVQTDNEQFF. The V call is TRBV30, the J call TRBJ2-1; D remains ambiguous. V shed 1 base and J shed 5 bases, with 15 bases lying between them. The CDR3 totals 15 residues. The germline V gene has CDR1 GTSNPN and CDR2 SVGIG (reference sequence).